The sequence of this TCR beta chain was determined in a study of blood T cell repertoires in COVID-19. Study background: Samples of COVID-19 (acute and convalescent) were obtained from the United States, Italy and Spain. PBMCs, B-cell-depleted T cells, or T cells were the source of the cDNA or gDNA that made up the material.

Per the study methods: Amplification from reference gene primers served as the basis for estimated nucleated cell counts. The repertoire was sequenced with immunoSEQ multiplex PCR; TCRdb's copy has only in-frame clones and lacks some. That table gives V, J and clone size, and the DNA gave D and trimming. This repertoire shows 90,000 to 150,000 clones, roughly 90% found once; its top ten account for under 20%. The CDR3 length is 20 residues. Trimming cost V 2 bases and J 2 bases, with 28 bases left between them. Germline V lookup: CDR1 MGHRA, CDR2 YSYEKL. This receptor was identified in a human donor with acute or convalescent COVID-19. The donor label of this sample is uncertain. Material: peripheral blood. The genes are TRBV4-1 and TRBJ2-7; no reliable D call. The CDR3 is CASSQFIPAPSTLLTYEQYF. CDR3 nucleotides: TGCGCCAGCAGCCAATTCATCCCGGCACCATCGACTCTCCTCACCTACGAGCAGTACTTC.